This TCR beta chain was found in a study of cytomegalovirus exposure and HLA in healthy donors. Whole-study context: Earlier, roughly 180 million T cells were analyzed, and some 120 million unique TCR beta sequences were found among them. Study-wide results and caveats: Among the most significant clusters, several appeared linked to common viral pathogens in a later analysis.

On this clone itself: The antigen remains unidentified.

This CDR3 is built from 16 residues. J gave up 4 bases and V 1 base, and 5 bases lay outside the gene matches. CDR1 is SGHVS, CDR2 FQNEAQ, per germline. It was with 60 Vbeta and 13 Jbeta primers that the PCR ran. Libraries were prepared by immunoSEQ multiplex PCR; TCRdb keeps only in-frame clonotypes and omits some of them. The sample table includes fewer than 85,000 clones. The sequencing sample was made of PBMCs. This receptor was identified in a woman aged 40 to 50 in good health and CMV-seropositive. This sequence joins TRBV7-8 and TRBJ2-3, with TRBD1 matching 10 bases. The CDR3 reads CASSLEGQGTSDTQYF. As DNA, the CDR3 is TGTGCCAGCAGCTTAGAGGGACAGGGGACATCAGATACGCAGTATTTT.